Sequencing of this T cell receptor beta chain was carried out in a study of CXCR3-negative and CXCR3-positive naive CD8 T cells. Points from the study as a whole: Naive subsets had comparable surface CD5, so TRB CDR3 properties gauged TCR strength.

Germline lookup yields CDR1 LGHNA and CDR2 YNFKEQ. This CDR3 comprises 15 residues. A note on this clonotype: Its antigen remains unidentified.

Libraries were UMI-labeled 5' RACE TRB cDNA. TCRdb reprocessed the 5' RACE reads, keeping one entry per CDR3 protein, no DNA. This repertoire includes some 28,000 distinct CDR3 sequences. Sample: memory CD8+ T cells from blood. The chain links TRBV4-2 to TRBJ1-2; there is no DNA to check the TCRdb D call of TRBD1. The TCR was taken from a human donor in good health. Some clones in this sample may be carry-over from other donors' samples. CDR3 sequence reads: CASSHPSGDRYGYTF.